Following are 26 T cell receptor beta chains from one sample sequenced in a study of glioma-infiltrating T cells. Using RNA template, CDR3s of TCR alpha and beta were amplified with iRepertoire arm-PCR. TCRdb used MiXCR to reprocess the multiplex PCR reads, holding one entry per CDR3 protein. The sample contains 85,000 to 110,000 distinct CDR3 sequences, 25% to 35% of which appear only once. Source material: glioma tissue, nonneoplastic brain tissue, or PBMCs (not recorded which). These receptors were obtained from a human donor with low-grade glioma or glioblastoma, undergoing nonglioma brain surgery, or in good health (not recorded which).

This clonotype was observed at least ten times. This chain links TRBV6-2 or TRBV6-3 with TRBJ2-1; TRBD1 matches 7 bases. Per the germline V gene, CDR1 is MNHEY and CDR2 is SVGEGT. The CDR3 covers 15 residues. The V gene end was trimmed by 2 bases and the J gene end by 5 bases; junction bases not matched to a gene: 6. Here the CDR3 reads CASSYPGTANNEQFF. In DNA, the CDR3 is TGTGCCAGCAGTTACCCCGGGACAGCCAACAATGAGCAGTTCTTC.

This clonotype came up many times. V usage is TRBV7-2 and J usage is TRBJ2-3, with TRBD2 matching over 9 bases. The CDR3 runs 14 residues. The trim removed 6 bases at V and 5 bases at J, leaving 6 bases unmatched. Germline V gives CDR1 SGHTA, CDR2 FQGNSA. In DNA, the CDR3 is TGTGCCAGCAGGGGCGGGGGGGGCGGAGATACGCAGTATTTT. Translation gives CASRGGGGGDTQYF.

This clonotype has a count of ten or more. The chain is built from TRBV10-3 and TRBJ1-1, with no clear D. Deletions cut 4 bases from V and 2 bases from J, with 8 bases between. CDR3 size: 13 residues. The germline V gene has CDR1 ENHRY and CDR2 SYGVKD. The CDR3 here is CAISVGSNTEAFF. CDR3 sequence (DNA): TGTGCCATCAGTGTTGGCAGTAACACTGAAGCTTTCTTT.

About this clonotype: A read error may account for a junction end that differs from germline. The chain uses TRBV27 and TRBJ1-1, with TRBD1 matching over 9 bases. CDR1 and CDR2 from the germline V gene are MNHEY and SMNVEV (reference sequence). The CDR3 runs to 13 residues. This CDR3 is CASRDTGGTEALF. In DNA form, the CDR3 reads TGTGCCAGCAGGGATACAGGGGGCACTGAAGCTTTATTC.

This clonotype was observed many times. The J gene is TRBJ2-7, the V gene TRBV20-1; 7 bases fit TRBD1. This CDR3 contains 20 residues. V shed 0 bases, J shed 0 bases, and the junction held 20 bases outside the gene matches. Germline V gives CDR1 DFQATT, CDR2 SNEGSKA (reference sequence). CDR3 in DNA: TGCAGTGCTAGAGATTGGGGGTACAAACCGGGACAGAGGAGCTCCTACGAGCAGTACTTC. As protein: CSARDWGYKPGQRSSYEQYF.

This clonotype was counted ten times or more. The rearrangement uses TRBV4-3 and TRBJ1-5; possibly TRBD1 for D (5 bases). This CDR3 region has 15 residues. Deletions cut 2 bases from V and 5 bases from J, with 13 bases between. Germline CDR1 is LGHNA and CDR2 is YSLEER. The CDR3 is CASSQMGTADQPQHF. CDR3 nucleotides: TGCGCCAGCAGCCAAATGGGGACGGCGGATCAGCCCCAGCATTTT.

This clonotype was seen a few times. The chain couples TRBV29-1 to TRBJ2-3, with D possibly being TRBD2 (5 bases). Germline CDR1 is SQVTM and CDR2 is ANQGSEA. Trimming took off 6 bases at V and 1 base at J, with 14 bases between the two ends. CDR3 size: 14 residues. CDR3 coding DNA: TGCAGCGTCGAATTAGCGCCCGGCACAGATACGCAGTATTTT. It is translated as CSVELAPGTDTQYF.

This clonotype occurred many times. The J gene is TRBJ2-7, the V gene TRBV14, with TRBD2 matching over 9 bases. The germline V gene encodes CDR1 SGHDN and CDR2 FVKESK. This CDR3 region has 15 residues. Losses at the gene ends were 1 base for V and 3 bases for J; bases not matched to a gene: 4. The CDR3 DNA reads TGTGCCAGCAGCCAAGCCCTAGCGGGGAACTACGAGCAGTACTTC. Its translation is CASSQALAGNYEQYF.

V is TRBV7-2 and J is TRBJ2-3; 9 bases map to TRBD2. The germline CDR1 and CDR2 sequences are SGHTA and FQGNSA. The junction had 10 bases not matched to a gene; V was cut back by 6 bases and J by 6 bases. There are 15 residues in the CDR3. In nucleotides, the CDR3 is TGTGCCAGCAGATATTCTAGCGGGAATCGGGATACGCAGTATTTT. Protein: CASRYSSGNRDTQYF. The full variable domain, its missing parts supplied by reference TRBV7-2 and TRBJ2-3, is GAGVSQSPSNKVTEKGKDVELRCDPISGHTALYWYRQSLGQGLEFLIYFQGNSAPDKSGLPSDRFSAERTGGSVSTLTIQRTQQEDSAVYLCASRYSSGNRDTQYFGPGTRLTVL.

A word on this clonotype: A much larger clone is a single base away; this may be a read error. This chain uses TRBV27 with TRBJ1-5; no reliable D call. CDR1 and CDR2 from the germline V gene are MNHEY and SMNVEV (reference sequence). The CDR3 runs to 16 residues. V lost 3 bases and J 4 bases, leaving 16 bases between the germline ends. CDR3 amino acids: CASSFSGKGSNQPQHF. The DNA of the CDR3 is TGTGCCAGCAGTTTTTCCGGGAAAGGGAGTAATCAGCCCCAGCATTTT.

This clonotype appeared many times. The chain employs TRBV6-2 or TRBV6-3 and TRBJ2-1; D remains ambiguous. The germline V and J ends were trimmed by 11 bases and 4 bases, with 12 bases remaining between them. This CDR3 contains 12 residues. Germline V gene sequence: CDR1 MNHEY, CDR2 SVGEGT. In nucleotides, the CDR3 is TGTGCCTGTGTTAGCACTTACAATGAGCAGTTCTTC. It translates to CACVSTYNEQFF.

This clonotype was counted at least ten times. The chain is built from TRBV6-1 and TRBJ2-2; D could derive from TRBD1 or TRBD2 (5 bases each). The CDR3 is 15 amino acids. V lost 5 bases, J lost 4 bases, and 14 bases lay in between. Germline-derived CDR1 and CDR2 are MNHNS and SASEGT. CDR3 amino acids: CASSSSGTGTGELFF. CDR3 sequence (DNA): TGTGCCAGCAGTTCCTCCGGGACGGGCACCGGGGAGCTGTTTTTT.

This clonotype has at least ten counts. This chain connects TRBV6-4 to TRBJ1-5; tentative D call: TRBD1 (5 bases). The length of the CDR3 is 13 residues. Germline CDR1 is MRHNA and CDR2 is SNTAGT. V dropped 6 bases and J dropped 5 bases, with 11 bases sitting between them. The CDR3 spells CASSREKDQPQHF. The DNA of the CDR3 is TGTGCCAGCAGCAGGGAGAAGGATCAGCCCCAGCATTTT.

The sample holds many counts of this clonotype. The chain employs TRBV4-2 and TRBJ1-5; D unclear. The CDR3 contains 15 residues. Deletions cut 6 bases from V and 0 bases from J, with 12 bases between. Germline V gene data show CDR1 as LGHNA and CDR2 as YNFKEQ. The CDR3 sequence: CASRNPENSNQPQHF. The DNA for the CDR3 is TGTGCCAGCAGAAACCCCGAGAATAGCAATCAGCCCCAGCATTTT.

The rearrangement links TRBV6-1 to TRBJ2-2; possible D gene TRBD1, 5 bases. This CDR3 is built from 15 residues. CDR1 MNHNS and CDR2 SASEGT come from the germline V gene. Trimming left V 7 bases short and J 0 bases short, with 12 bases between. CDR3 DNA sequence: TGTGCCAGCAAGGCACAGGTAACGAACACCGGGGAGCTGTTTTTT. Protein: CASKAQVTNTGELFF.

This clonotype was seen ten or more times. V is TRBV19 and J is TRBJ2-3, with D possibly matching TRBD1 (5 bases). CDR3 length: 16 amino acids. CDR1 is LNHDA, CDR2 SQIVND, per germline (reference sequence). The CDR3 nucleotides read TGTGCTTCCTCGCGCCGGCAGGGTATAGGCACAGATACGCAGTATTTT. Translating gives CASSRRQGIGTDTQYF.

This clonotype was seen only a few times. The V call is TRBV29-1, the J call TRBJ1-2; D is unresolved. V was cut by 4 bases and J by 0 bases, with 6 bases left in between. The CDR3 runs 12 residues. The V gene's germline CDR1 is SQVTM and CDR2 ANQGSEA. The CDR3 is CSVAQANYGYTF. The CDR3 nucleotides read TGCAGCGTTGCTCAGGCTAACTATGGCTACACCTTC. Full variable domain (rest looked up from reference TRBV29-1 and TRBJ1-2): SAVISQKPSRDICQRGTSLTIQCQVDSQVTMMFWYRQQPGQSLTLIATANQGSEATYESGFVIDKFPISRPNLTFSTLTVSNMSPEDSSIYLCSVAQANYGYTFGSGTRLTVV.

The sample holds a few counts of this clonotype. The genes are TRBV9 and TRBJ1-3; tentatively, D is TRBD1 (6 bases). Germline V gene lookup returns CDR1 SGDLS and CDR2 YYNGEE. The ends were cut back, 4 bases at V and 9 bases at J, with 11 bases in the middle. The CDR3 contains 12 residues. The CDR3 DNA reads TGTGCCAGCAGCTCCGAGGGGGTCACCATATATTTT. Amino acids: CASSSEGVTIYF.

This clonotype was counted between two and nine times. Written as DNA, the CDR3 is TGCAGCGTTGCTCCCCAGGGTAGTGAAGCTTTCTTT. Protein sequence: CSVAPQGSEAFF. The V gene is TRBV29-1, the J gene TRBJ1-1, with a weak D call TRBD1 (5 bases). The V and J ends lost 4 bases and 7 bases respectively, with 13 bases between them. The CDR3 has 12 residues. Germline loops: CDR1 SQVTM, CDR2 ANQGSEA. The entire variable domain, with the rest obtained from reference TRBV29-1 and TRBJ1-1, is as follows: SAVISQKPSRDICQRGTSLTIQCQVDSQVTMMFWYRQQPGQSLTLIATANQGSEATYESGFVIDKFPISRPNLTFSTLTVSNMSPEDSSIYLCSVAPQGSEAFFGQGTRLTVV.

In regard to this clonotype: A much larger clone differs from this one at a single base, so this may be a read error. The chain employs TRBV7-2 and TRBJ2-4, with D perhaps matching TRBD1 (5 bases). In germline, CDR1 is SGHTA, CDR2 FQGNSA. The CDR3 contains 15 residues. For the CDR3, the DNA is TGTGTCAGCAGCCCATCCCAGGGTTATCAAAACATTCAGTACTTC. It specifies CVSSPSQGYQNIQYF.

This clonotype has a count of ten or more. The V call is TRBV7-2, the J call TRBJ2-3; 15 positions agree with TRBD2. CDR1 is SGHTA, CDR2 FQGNSA, per germline. There are 17 residues in the CDR3. V was pared by 5 bases and J by 5 bases, with 8 bases of the junction left unmatched. DNA for the CDR3: TGTGCCAGCAGCAAACCAGGGACTAGCGGGGGGCAAGATACGCAGTATTTT. It translates to CASSKPGTSGGQDTQYF. Full variable domain (missing parts from reference TRBV7-2 and TRBJ2-3): GAGVSQSPSNKVTEKGKDVELRCDPISGHTALYWYRQSLGQGLEFLIYFQGNSAPDKSGLPSDRFSAERTGGSVSTLTIQRTQQEDSAVYLCASSKPGTSGGQDTQYFGPGTRLTVL.

Notes on this clonotype: It may be a read error: a sequence one base away is much more abundant. The chain is built from TRBV25-1 and TRBJ2-1; the match to TRBD1 covers 8 bases. The V gene's germline CDR1 is MGHDK and CDR2 SYGVNS. The CDR3 sequence is 14 residues long. The ends lost 2 bases at V and 10 bases at J; junction bases unmatched: 7. CDR3 DNA: TGTGCCAGCAGTGAAAGCGGACAGGGAGGCGAGCAGTTCTTC. Its translation is CASSESGQGGEQFF.

Notes on this clonotype: In this CDR3 the conserved last residue, phenylalanine or tryptophan, is missing, so a read error is likely. V and J are TRBV11-2 and TRBJ2-7; D not certain. Germline V gene data show CDR1 as SGHAT and CDR2 as FQNNGV. V shed 3 bases and J shed 7 bases, with 10 bases lying between them. CDR3 size: 12 residues. CDR3 residues: CASSLGSREQYL. The CDR3 DNA reads as TGTGCCAGCAGCTTGGGCTCTCGGGAGCAGTACCTC.

This clonotype was observed at least ten times. The rearrangement links TRBV14 to TRBJ2-3, with no clear D. The germline V gene has CDR1 SGHDN and CDR2 FVKESK. The V end lost 4 bases, the J end lost 5 bases, and 7 bases lay between the germline ends. The CDR3 contains 12 residues. DNA for the CDR3: TGTGCCAGCAGCCCGAACCAAGATACGCAGTATTTT. It encodes CASSPNQDTQYF.

To note about this clonotype: A read error may be the cause here, since a much bigger clone is one base away. The rearrangement links TRBV20-1 to TRBJ2-5; tentative D call: TRBD2 (7 bases). The CDR3 runs 14 residues. V was trimmed by 8 bases and J by 7 bases, leaving 23 bases between them. Germline CDR1 is DFQATT and CDR2 is SNEGSKA (reference sequence). The CDR3 DNA follows: TGCAGTCTCAGGAAACGGGGGGCCAAAGGGACCCAGTACTTC. Translating gives CSLRKRGAKGTQYF.

This clonotype has only a few counts. This sequence joins TRBV20-1 and TRBJ2-1; 11 nucleotides match TRBD2. The CDR3 loop spans 17 amino acids. The junction had 9 bases not matched to a gene; V was cut back by 0 bases and J by 5 bases. CDR1 is DFQATT and CDR2 is SNEGSKA in the germline V gene (reference sequence). This chain's CDR3 is CSARDFSATSGNNEQFF. CDR3 DNA: TGCAGTGCTAGAGATTTTTCCGCGACTAGCGGGAACAATGAGCAGTTCTTC.